This is a list of T cell receptor beta chains from one sample in a study of T-cell memory formation after mild COVID-19. TCRdb reanalysed the 5' RACE reads using MiXCR and keeps one entry per CDR3 protein. The data contain about 350,000 distinct CDR3 sequences, about an eighth of them singletons. The sequenced sample consisted of PBMCs or a T cell subset sorted from them (not recorded which). The source is a man aged 18 to 35 who had mild COVID-19 (a few samples of this study predate the infection). Cell type and time point are not known. Both conserved end residues are part of each CDR3. D genes are given only for firm matches. Clone size is shown for a subset of rows, as once, few, many or a class of expanded clone.

j_call: TRBJ1-2; d_call: TRBD1; cdr3_length: 16; v_call: TRBV25-1; clone_size: -; cdr3_aa: CASSEPRTGESYGYTF; cdr3_nt: TGTGCCAGCAGTGAACCCCGGACAGGGGAAAGCTATGGCTACACCTTC
j_call: TRBJ2-5; d_call: -; cdr3_length: 13; v_call: TRBV7-3; clone_size: -; cdr3_aa: CASSLRVEGTQYF; cdr3_nt: TGTGCCAGCAGCTTAAGGGTGGAAGGGACCCAGTACTTC
j_call: TRBJ2-7; d_call: -; cdr3_length: 14; v_call: TRBV7-6; clone_size: few; cdr3_aa: CASSLSDFSYEQYF; cdr3_nt: TGTGCCAGCAGCTTAAGCGACTTCTCCTACGAGCAGTACTTC
j_call: TRBJ2-5; d_call: TRBD2; cdr3_length: 15; v_call: TRBV7-8; clone_size: -; cdr3_aa: CASSPSGLVEETQYF; cdr3_nt: TGTGCCAGCAGCCCTTCTGGACTAGTAGAAGAGACCCAGTACTTC
j_call: TRBJ2-7; d_call: TRBD1; cdr3_length: 15; v_call: TRBV25-1; clone_size: -; cdr3_aa: CASSSSRQGHHEQYF; cdr3_nt: TGTGCCAGCAGTTCCTCAAGACAGGGGCATCACGAGCAGTACTTC
j_call: TRBJ2-7; d_call: -; cdr3_length: 14; v_call: TRBV4-3; clone_size: few; cdr3_aa: CASSTRDNSYEQYF; cdr3_nt: TGCGCCAGCAGCACCCGGGACAACTCCTACGAGCAGTACTTC
j_call: TRBJ1-5; d_call: -; cdr3_length: 15; v_call: TRBV6-1; clone_size: -; cdr3_aa: CASSGSESSNQPQHF; cdr3_nt: TGTGCCAGCAGTGGGAGCGAGAGTAGCAATCAGCCCCAGCATTTT
j_call: TRBJ1-3; d_call: -; cdr3_length: 15; v_call: TRBV3-1; clone_size: few; cdr3_aa: CASRKGLSSGNTIYF; cdr3_nt: TGTGCCAGCAGAAAGGGTCTCTCCTCTGGAAACACCATATATTTT
j_call: TRBJ2-3; d_call: -; cdr3_length: 15; v_call: TRBV11-2; clone_size: few; cdr3_aa: CASTPRASSTDTQYF; cdr3_nt: TGTGCCAGCACCCCGAGAGCTTCTAGCACAGATACGCAGTATTTT
j_call: TRBJ2-1; d_call: TRBD2; cdr3_length: 18; v_call: TRBV11-2; clone_size: few; cdr3_aa: CASSLTSGGAYSYNEQFF; cdr3_nt: TGTGCCAGCAGCTTGACTAGCGGGGGGGCTTACTCCTACAATGAGCAGTTCTTC
j_call: TRBJ1-6; d_call: -; cdr3_length: 13; v_call: TRBV12-3/TRBV12-4; clone_size: few; cdr3_aa: CASSFLSYSPLHF; cdr3_nt: TGTGCCAGCAGTTTTCTGTCTTATTCACCCCTCCACTTT
j_call: TRBJ1-3; d_call: -; cdr3_length: 14; v_call: TRBV6-2/TRBV6-3; clone_size: -; cdr3_aa: CASSYDTGRNTIYF; cdr3_nt: TGTGCCAGCAGTTACGATACGGGACGAAACACCATATATTTT
j_call: TRBJ1-1; d_call: -; cdr3_length: 12; v_call: TRBV5-1; clone_size: -; cdr3_aa: CASSSPGHEAFF; cdr3_nt: TGCGCCAGCAGCTCGCCGGGACATGAAGCTTTCTTT
j_call: TRBJ1-2; d_call: -; cdr3_length: 14; v_call: TRBV14; clone_size: few; cdr3_aa: CASSPRTESYGYTF; cdr3_nt: TGTGCCAGCAGCCCCCGGACAGAGAGCTATGGCTACACCTTC
j_call: TRBJ2-3; d_call: -; cdr3_length: 14; v_call: TRBV4-3; clone_size: few; cdr3_aa: CASSRQGGTDTQYF; cdr3_nt: TGCGCCAGCAGCCGCCAAGGGGGCACAGATACGCAGTATTTT
j_call: TRBJ1-1; d_call: -; cdr3_length: 12; v_call: TRBV25-1; clone_size: -; cdr3_aa: CASSDSITEAFF; cdr3_nt: TGTGCCAGCAGTGATTCTATCACTGAAGCTTTCTTT
j_call: TRBJ2-2; d_call: -; cdr3_length: 20; v_call: TRBV2; clone_size: few; cdr3_aa: CASSEVRLGGWSGNTGELFF; cdr3_nt: TGTGCCAGCAGTGAAGTTCGACTGGGTGGTTGGTCAGGGAACACCGGGGAGCTGTTTTTT
j_call: TRBJ2-1; d_call: TRBD1; cdr3_length: 13; v_call: TRBV7-3; clone_size: -; cdr3_aa: CASSPGDRGIRFF; cdr3_nt: TGTGCCAGCAGCCCAGGGGACAGGGGGATAAGGTTCTTC
j_call: TRBJ2-2; d_call: -; cdr3_length: 16; v_call: TRBV4-3; clone_size: -; cdr3_aa: CASRQVRGGDTGELFF; cdr3_nt: TGCGCCAGCAGACAAGTGCGGGGCGGGGACACCGGGGAGCTGTTTTTT
j_call: TRBJ1-3; d_call: -; cdr3_length: 14; v_call: TRBV7-8; clone_size: few; cdr3_aa: CASSPLVSGNTIYF; cdr3_nt: TGTGCCAGCAGCCCGTTGGTCTCTGGAAACACCATATATTTT
j_call: TRBJ2-3; d_call: TRBD2; cdr3_length: 15; v_call: TRBV5-1; clone_size: -; cdr3_aa: CASSTTWGGADTQYF; cdr3_nt: TGCGCCAGTTCTACAACCTGGGGGGGTGCAGATACGCAGTATTTT
j_call: TRBJ2-5; d_call: -; cdr3_length: 10; v_call: TRBV2; clone_size: -; cdr3_aa: CASRYYTQYF; cdr3_nt: TGTGCCAGCAGATACTATACCCAGTACTTC
j_call: TRBJ2-7; d_call: -; cdr3_length: 16; v_call: TRBV11-2; clone_size: -; cdr3_aa: CASRDPNRSWRYEQYF; cdr3_nt: TGTGCCAGCCGAGATCCCAATCGGTCTTGGCGCTACGAGCAGTACTTC
j_call: TRBJ2-3; d_call: TRBD1; cdr3_length: 16; v_call: TRBV4-2; clone_size: few; cdr3_aa: CASSQDSRGPGDTQYF; cdr3_nt: TGTGCCAGCAGCCAAGATTCCAGGGGGCCGGGAGATACGCAGTATTTT
j_call: TRBJ1-1; d_call: -; cdr3_length: 13; v_call: TRBV7-2; clone_size: -; cdr3_aa: CASSEWTGTEAFF; cdr3_nt: TGTGCCAGCAGCGAGTGGACGGGCACTGAAGCTTTCTTT
j_call: TRBJ2-7; d_call: -; cdr3_length: 13; v_call: TRBV4-3; clone_size: few; cdr3_aa: CASSQDLEDEQYF; cdr3_nt: TGCGCCAGCAGCCAAGATTTGGAGGACGAGCAGTACTTC
j_call: TRBJ1-3; d_call: -; cdr3_length: 15; v_call: TRBV7-2; clone_size: -; cdr3_aa: CASSRVTGPGNTIYF; cdr3_nt: TGTGCCAGCAGCCGAGTAACAGGGCCTGGAAACACCATATATTTT
j_call: TRBJ2-1; d_call: -; cdr3_length: 19; v_call: TRBV24-1; clone_size: few; cdr3_aa: CATSDPDTSAGAFYNEQFF; cdr3_nt: TGTGCCACCAGTGATCCGGATACGTCTGCGGGGGCCTTCTACAATGAGCAGTTCTTC
j_call: TRBJ2-1; d_call: TRBD1; cdr3_length: 16; v_call: TRBV20-1; clone_size: -; cdr3_aa: CSAHGPGTGTGNEQFF; cdr3_nt: TGCAGTGCTCACGGCCCCGGGACAGGGACTGGCAATGAGCAGTTCTTC
j_call: TRBJ1-2; d_call: TRBD1; cdr3_length: 14; v_call: TRBV10-3; clone_size: few; cdr3_aa: CAISTPGQGEGYTF; cdr3_nt: TGTGCCATCAGTACGCCGGGACAGGGGGAAGGCTACACCTTC
j_call: TRBJ1-3; d_call: -; cdr3_length: 16; v_call: TRBV6-6; clone_size: -; cdr3_aa: CASRSVGATTGNTIYF; cdr3_nt: TGTGCCAGCAGGTCGGTAGGGGCCACTACTGGAAACACCATATATTTT
j_call: TRBJ2-3; d_call: -; cdr3_length: 13; v_call: TRBV7-2; clone_size: many; cdr3_aa: CASSLGFTDTQYF; cdr3_nt: TGTGCCAGCAGCTTGGGCTTCACAGATACGCAGTATTTT
j_call: TRBJ2-5; d_call: -; cdr3_length: 13; v_call: TRBV5-1; clone_size: few; cdr3_aa: CASTPGAWETQYF; cdr3_nt: TGCGCCAGCACCCCGGGGGCCTGGGAGACCCAGTACTTC
j_call: TRBJ1-1; d_call: -; cdr3_length: 15; v_call: TRBV7-9; clone_size: many; cdr3_aa: CASSLVSGSTTEAFF; cdr3_nt: TGTGCCAGCAGCTTAGTGTCCGGGAGTACCACTGAAGCTTTCTTT
j_call: TRBJ2-5; d_call: -; cdr3_length: 11; v_call: TRBV12-3/TRBV12-4; clone_size: many; cdr3_aa: CASRNIETQYF; cdr3_nt: TGTGCCAGCAGAAACATAGAGACCCAGTACTTC
j_call: TRBJ1-6; d_call: TRBD1; cdr3_length: 16; v_call: TRBV4-3; clone_size: few; cdr3_aa: CASSRQRDRGNSPLHF; cdr3_nt: TGCGCCAGCAGCCGTCAGAGGGACAGGGGAAATTCACCCCTCCACTTT
j_call: TRBJ2-2; d_call: -; cdr3_length: 12; v_call: TRBV7-6; clone_size: few; cdr3_aa: CASSLFGGELFF; cdr3_nt: TGTGCCAGCAGCTTATTTGGCGGGGAGCTGTTTTTT
j_call: TRBJ2-4; d_call: TRBD1; cdr3_length: 17; v_call: TRBV13; clone_size: few; cdr3_aa: CASSPDRGRIAKNIQYF; cdr3_nt: TGTGCCAGCAGCCCGGACAGGGGAAGAATAGCCAAAAACATTCAGTACTTC
j_call: TRBJ2-5; d_call: -; cdr3_length: 14; v_call: TRBV19; clone_size: few; cdr3_aa: CASSDWGVQETQYF; cdr3_nt: TGTGCCAGTAGTGACTGGGGGGTTCAAGAGACCCAGTACTTC
j_call: TRBJ2-1; d_call: TRBD2; cdr3_length: 17; v_call: TRBV18; clone_size: -; cdr3_aa: CASSPTYTSGDYNEQFF; cdr3_nt: TGTGCCAGCTCACCAACCTACACTAGCGGAGACTACAATGAGCAGTTCTTC
j_call: TRBJ2-2; d_call: -; cdr3_length: 13; v_call: TRBV28; clone_size: -; cdr3_aa: CASFTLGPGGLFF; cdr3_nt: TGTGCCAGCTTTACTTTGGGTCCCGGGGGGCTGTTTTTT